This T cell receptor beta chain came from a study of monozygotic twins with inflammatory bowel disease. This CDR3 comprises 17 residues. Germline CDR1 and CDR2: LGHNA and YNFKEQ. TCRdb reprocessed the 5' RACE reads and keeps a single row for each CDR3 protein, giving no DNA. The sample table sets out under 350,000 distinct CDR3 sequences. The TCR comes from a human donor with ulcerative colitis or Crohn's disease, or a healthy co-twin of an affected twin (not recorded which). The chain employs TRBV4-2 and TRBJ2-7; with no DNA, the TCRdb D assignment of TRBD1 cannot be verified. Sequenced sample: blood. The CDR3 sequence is CASSRNKGQGAVYEQYF.